This TCR beta chain was sequenced for a study of blood T cell repertoires in COVID-19. In the study overall: Material from acute and convalescent COVID-19 was sourced from the United States, Italy and Spain. Nucleic acid was either cDNA or gDNA, and it came from T cells, B-cell-depleted T cells, or PBMCs.

Per the germline V gene, CDR1 is LNHDA and CDR2 is SQIVND (reference sequence). The CDR3 loop spans 10 amino acids. In the source study's methods: The assay estimated nucleated cells by amplifying reference gene primers. Generated by immunoSEQ multiplex PCR, the TCRdb table keeps only in-frame clones and is missing some. That table gives V, J and clone size, and the DNA gave D and trimming. The profile shows 78,000 or so clones, approximately 80% of them singletons. The clonotype comes from a woman aged 55 to 70 with acute or convalescent COVID-19. Sequences were obtained from peripheral blood. The rearrangement uses TRBV19 and TRBJ1-2, with a possible D match to TRBD1 (5 bases). As DNA, the CDR3 is TGTCCGGGGGGGTGGTATGGCTACACCTTC. Translated, it gives CPGGWYGYTF.